This T cell receptor beta chain emerged from a study of blood T cell repertoires in COVID-19 (dated by TCRdb to the early 2020s). Turning to the overall study: Samples covering the acute and convalescent phases of COVID-19 were provided by collaborators in the United States, Italy and Spain. Deeply sampled blood TCRbeta repertoires from subjects exposed to, actively infected with, or recovered from COVID-19 were included in the dataset. A de-identified subject ID, COVID-19 status, age in years and sex were almost always included in the sample metadata. Samples came from the ongoing ImmuneRACE study (first 160 participants) plus 1,254 subjects from 6 global collaborators. The prospective study material was composed of cDNA or gDNA derived from T cells, B-cell-depleted T cells, or PBMCs. The repertoires were released in a freely available public database intended as a resource for research on the immune response to SARS-CoV-2. Where available, HLA class I and class II types were obtained from metadata supplied by the sample provider rather than from assay-based typing.

Whole blood was collected in K2EDTA tubes by collaborating institutions according to the institutions' own protocols. For TCRbeta analysis, collaborators shipped samples as frozen whole blood, isolated PBMCs, or DNA extracted from either of those sample types. Study-wide conclusions, independent of this receptor: The amount of clinical and demographic metadata varied by source and participant and was provided uncurated.

Comment on this clone: The specificity of this receptor is unknown. Qualities for individual bases were not recorded, and no much larger clone is one base off.

V was cut back by 7 bases and J by 1 base, leaving a gap of 20 bases between them. Based on the germline V gene, the CDR1 and CDR2 sequences are MNHEY and SVGEGT. The CDR3 measures 17 amino acids from cysteine to phenylalanine. The only DNA kept is the CDR3, 51 bases in frame from the first base. The immunoSEQ Assay, a bias-controlled multiplex PCR, was used to amplify TCRbeta CDR3 regions from genomic DNA. In the paper's pipeline: Nucleated cell counts per sample were estimated from amplification of reference gene primers within the assay. To quantify the absolute abundance of each unique TCRbeta CDR3 rearrangement, sequence reads were collapsed and filtered. For each sample, productive Simpson clonality was calculated by taking the square root of Simpson's diversity index across productive rearrangements. TCRdb obtained this table from immuneACCESS and retained in-frame rearrangements with V and J assigned. These tables miss some clones; where compared with another copy, unresolved V genes account for less than half of the shortfall, and the remainder is unexplained. V, J and clone size are those of that table, while D and trimming were read from the DNA. The sample includes nearly 65,000 clones, with roughly four fifths observed a single time. 9.5% to 15% of the sample is in the top ten clones.

The sample was peripheral blood. The sequence links TRBV6-2 or TRBV6-3 to TRBJ1-5, with TRBD1 perhaps the D gene, on 5 matching bases. The receptor was isolated from a human donor in a cohort sampled during active COVID-19. The CDR3 reads as follows: CASTPGDAGLSNQPQHF. The bases are TGTGCCAGCACCCCGGGGGATGCGGGGCTAAGCAATCAGCCCCAGCATTTT.